Following are 32 T cell receptor beta chains from one sample sequenced in a study of cytomegalovirus exposure and HLA in healthy donors. The table came from immunoSEQ multiplex PCR; TCRdb's copy has only in-frame clones and leaves some out. The table has under 200,000 clones, 90% to 97% seen once. Sample: PBMCs. These receptors were taken from a woman younger than 35 in good health and CMV-seronegative.

The rearrangement joins TRBV5-1 to TRBJ1-4, with D possibly matching TRBD1 (6 bases). CDR1 is SGHRS, CDR2 YFSETQ, per germline. Trimming pared 3 bases from V and 0 bases from J, leaving 12 bases between. This CDR3 comprises 16 residues. CDR3 DNA: TGCGCCAGCAGCTCGGACAGCACTACAACTAATGAAAAACTGTTTTTT. It yields the protein CASSSDSTTTNEKLFF.

The J gene is TRBJ1-2, the V gene TRBV7-9; D remains ambiguous. Trimming left V 5 bases short and J 4 bases short, with 8 bases between. Germline CDR1 SEHNR, CDR2 FQNEAQ (reference sequence). The CDR3 contains 12 residues. The CDR3 nucleotides read TGTGCCAGCAGCCCGGCGGGCTATGGCTACACCTTC. It yields the protein CASSPAGYGYTF.

The V call is TRBV6-1, the J call TRBJ1-6; no clear D. Trimming pared 0 bases from V and 7 bases from J, leaving 7 bases between. Per the germline V gene, CDR1 is MNHNS and CDR2 is SASEGT. The CDR3 is made up of 14 amino acids. CDR3 sequence: CASSEALNNSPLHF. For the CDR3, the DNA is TGTGCCAGCAGTGAAGCGCTAAACAATTCACCCCTCCACTTT.

The chain employs TRBV5-6 and TRBJ2-3; 10 nucleotides align to TRBD2. This CDR3 has 17 amino acids. Germline V gives CDR1 SGHDT, CDR2 YYEEEE. Trimming cost V 0 bases and J 2 bases; bases outside gene matches: 6. CDR3 DNA sequence: TGTGCCAGCAGCTTGGAGGTAGCGGGGGGTTCCACAGATACGCAGTATTTT. Protein: CASSLEVAGGSTDTQYF.

This clone was seen once. The chain is built from TRBV5-6 and TRBJ1-6, with D perhaps matching TRBD1 (6 bases). CDR3 length: 17 amino acids. Per the germline V gene, CDR1 is SGHDT and CDR2 is YYEEEE. V lost 1 base and J 1 base, leaving 12 bases between the germline ends. The CDR3 spells CASSLWSGQSYNSPLHF. In nucleotides, the CDR3 is TGTGCCAGCAGCTTGTGGTCCGGACAGTCCTATAATTCACCCCTCCACTTT.

V and J are TRBV7-9 and TRBJ2-4; weak D call: TRBD2 (5 bases). Germline assignment: CDR1 SEHNR and CDR2 FQNEAQ (reference sequence). The CDR3 covers 17 residues. Trimming stripped 5 bases from V and 8 bases from J, with 25 bases between. The CDR3 spells CASSPYGVGGLADIQYF. The CDR3 DNA sequence: TGTGCCAGCAGCCCATACGGTGTGGGTGGACTCGCTGACATTCAGTACTTC.

V and J are TRBV4-1 and TRBJ1-2; 7 bases are shared with TRBD1. Germline V gene lookup returns CDR1 MGHRA and CDR2 YSYEKL. Trimming cost V 1 base and J 4 bases; bases outside gene matches: 9. The CDR3 consists of 16 residues. The CDR3 reads CASSQGGGSGLYGYTF. CDR3 nucleotides: TGCGCCAGCAGCCAAGGAGGGGGCTCCGGTCTCTATGGCTACACCTTC.

This chain links TRBV5-1 with TRBJ2-5, with 9 nucleotides matching TRBD2. This CDR3 is 16 amino acids long. J lost 1 base, V lost 0 bases, and 4 bases had no gene match. CDR1 and CDR2 (germline): SGHRS, YFSETQ. The CDR3 DNA follows: TGCGCCAGCAGCTTGGAAGCGGGGGGACTCCAAGAGACCCAGTACTTC. It encodes CASSLEAGGLQETQYF.

The gene calls are TRBV18 and TRBJ1-1; TRBD1 aligns across 7 bases. V dropped 0 bases and J dropped 6; count of bases not matched to a gene: 1. The CDR3 is 13 residues long. CDR1 and CDR2 from the germline V gene are KGHSH and LQKENI. The chain's CDR3 is CASSPPQGAEAFF. The CDR3 DNA reads as TGTGCCAGCTCACCACCCCAGGGGGCTGAAGCTTTCTTT.

This chain connects TRBV20-1 to TRBJ1-2; D is possibly TRBD1 (5 bases). CDR3 length: 11 residues. From germline, CDR1 is DFQATT and CDR2 SNEGSKA (reference sequence). The V end was cut by 6 bases, the J end by 7 bases, with 12 bases between. Here the CDR3 reads CSAQSGGGYTF. The CDR3 coding sequence is TGCAGTGCCCAAAGCGGGGGTGGCTACACCTTC.

The rearrangement uses TRBV7-9 and TRBJ2-7, with 7 bases that match TRBD1. Germline-derived CDR1 and CDR2 are SEHNR and FQNEAQ (reference sequence). This CDR3 has 14 residues. V lost 1 base to trimming and J lost 3 bases; unmatched junction nucleotides: 3. CDR3 sequence (DNA): TGTGCCAGCAGCTTAGGACAGGGATTCTACGAGCAGTACTTC. Protein: CASSLGQGFYEQYF.

In this sample, this clone turned up once. The gene calls are TRBV28 and TRBJ1-2, with 7 bases that match TRBD1. Unmatched junction bases numbered 8, after V lost 1 base and J lost 6 bases. The CDR3 length is 15 residues. Germline V gene sequence: CDR1 MDHEN, CDR2 SYDVKM. CDR3 in DNA: TGTGCCAGCAGTTTATTGACAGGGAAGGGGAATGGCTACACCTTC. Its translation is CASSLLTGKGNGYTF.

This chain uses TRBV2 with TRBJ1-6, with TRBD1 as a possible D gene (5 bases). The CDR3 consists of 17 residues. The V end was cut by 4 bases, the J end by 2 bases, with 15 bases between. The V gene's germline CDR1 is SNHLY and CDR2 FYNNEI. The CDR3 nucleotides read TGTGCCAGCAGTGGAGGGACTCAGGCCCCCTATAATTCACCCCTCCACTTT. Translated: CASSGGTQAPYNSPLHF.

The V call is TRBV30, the J call TRBJ1-1; no definite D call. This CDR3 is 12 amino acids long. The germline gives CDR1 GTSNPN, CDR2 SVGIG (reference sequence). Trimming removed 2 bases from V and 2 bases from J, with 6 bases in between. The CDR3 DNA follows: TGTGCCTGGAGTTATATAAACACTGAAGCTTTCTTT. Protein: CAWSYINTEAFF.

This chain connects TRBV7-9 to TRBJ1-3, with TRBD1 matching over 8 bases. This CDR3 comprises 17 residues. V was pared by 4 bases and J by 1 base, with 9 bases of the junction left unmatched. Germline lookup yields CDR1 SEHNR and CDR2 FQNEAQ (reference sequence). In DNA form, the CDR3 reads TGTGCCAGCAGCTCCCCAGGTCAGGGGGCTTCTGGAAACACCATATATTTT. Residues: CASSSPGQGASGNTIYF.

This rearrangement joins TRBV4-3 to TRBJ2-3; tentatively, D is TRBD2 (6 bases). V lost 4 bases to trimming and J lost 5 bases, with 19 bases between them. Germline V gene data show CDR1 as LGHNA and CDR2 as YSLEER. This CDR3 has 16 amino acids. The CDR3 DNA sequence: TGCGCCAGCAGCCCAGGTGCCCGGGGAGGAGAAGATACGCAGTATTTT. Translated: CASSPGARGGEDTQYF.

The V call is TRBV5-6, the J call TRBJ1-1; 7 bases are shared with TRBD1. The CDR3 has 14 residues. V lost 0 bases, J lost 5 bases, and 4 bases stayed unmatched. Germline CDR1 and CDR2: SGHDT and YYEEEE. The CDR3 loop reads CASSLDHRGTEAFF. The CDR3 DNA follows: TGTGCCAGCAGCTTGGATCACAGGGGTACTGAAGCTTTCTTT.

This chain's CDR3 is CASSLGLRGASTDTQYF. CDR3 sequence (DNA): TGTGCCAGCAGCTTAGGGTTGCGGGGGGCTAGCACAGATACGCAGTATTTT. The V call is TRBV11-2, the J call TRBJ2-3; 8 bases agree with TRBD2. Germline loops: CDR1 SGHAT, CDR2 FQNNGV. The CDR3 consists of 17 residues. After removal of 1 base from V and 0 bases from J, the junction contained 6 bases not matched to a gene.

The rearrangement uses TRBV27 and TRBJ2-7; tentative D call: TRBD1 (5 bases). The germline gives CDR1 MNHEY, CDR2 SMNVEV (reference sequence). This CDR3 has 14 residues. Trimming stripped 2 bases from V and 4 bases from J, with 12 bases between. CDR3 DNA sequence: TGTGCCAGCAGTTTAGGGGCTCAGGGTTACGAGCAGTACTTC. Translating gives CASSLGAQGYEQYF.

The V call is TRBV18, the J call TRBJ1-2; TRBD1 matches 7 bases. Germline V lookup: CDR1 KGHSH, CDR2 LQKENI. The CDR3 has 17 residues. V gave up 6 bases and J gave up 0 bases; unmatched junction bases: 13. The CDR3, as DNA: TGTGCCAGCTCCCCCGTTCCTTTCCAGGGGGCTAACTATGGCTACACCTTC. The encoded protein is CASSPVPFQGANYGYTF.

This sequence joins TRBV7-9 and TRBJ1-6, with 7 bases identical to TRBD1. The CDR3 contains 14 residues. V was pared by 5 bases and J by 8 bases, with 6 bases of the junction left unmatched. The germline gives CDR1 SEHNR, CDR2 FQNEAQ (reference sequence). The CDR3 DNA reads TGTGCCAGCAGCAAGGACAGGCGGGATTCACCCCTCCACTTT. Translation gives CASSKDRRDSPLHF.

This rearrangement joins TRBV18 to TRBJ2-5, with TRBD2 identical over 14 bases. The junction had 6 bases not matched to a gene; V was cut back by 4 bases and J by 2 bases. The CDR3 has 17 residues. Germline-derived CDR1 and CDR2 are KGHSH and LQKENI. The CDR3 sequence: CASSQGLAGAGQETQYF. The CDR3 nucleotides are TGTGCCAGCTCACAGGGACTAGCGGGGGCCGGGCAAGAGACCCAGTACTTC.

The V and J genes are TRBV7-2 and TRBJ1-5, with 7 bases lining up with TRBD1. V was pared by 5 bases and J by 0 bases, with 7 bases of the junction left unmatched. The CDR3 length is 16 residues. CDR1 SGHTA and CDR2 FQGNSA come from the germline V gene. CDR3 region: CASSLTDRYSNQPQHF. The CDR3 DNA reads TGTGCCAGCAGCCTGACGGACAGGTATAGCAATCAGCCCCAGCATTTT.

V gene TRBV9 combines with J gene TRBJ2-1, with D possibly TRBD2 on 7 matching bases. V lost 1 base, J lost 3 bases, and 11 bases lay in between. Germline V lookup: CDR1 SGDLS, CDR2 YYNGEE. This CDR3 is built from 15 residues. As DNA, the CDR3 is TGTGCCAGCAGCGTAAACGGGGGGCGCTACAATGAGCAGTTCTTC. Its protein product is CASSVNGGRYNEQFF.

The V call is TRBV2, the J call TRBJ2-7, with 7 bases fitting TRBD2. The trim removed 10 bases at V and 9 bases at J, leaving 12 bases unmatched. Germline V CDR1 and CDR2: SNHLY, FYNNEI. CDR3 length: 12 amino acids. CDR3 sequence reads: CATRGLRDGQYF. CDR3 DNA sequence: TGTGCCACCCGGGGACTAAGGGACGGGCAGTACTTC.

The chain links TRBV11-2 to TRBJ2-7; TRBD1 agrees at 8 bases. The ends lost 3 bases at V and 5 bases at J; junction bases unmatched: 9. The germline V gene encodes CDR1 SGHAT and CDR2 FQNNGV. CDR3 length: 15 residues. The chain's CDR3 is CASSLQRGQGNEQYF. CDR3 nucleotides: TGTGCCAGCAGCTTGCAAAGAGGACAGGGTAACGAGCAGTACTTC. The full variable domain, in which reference TRBV11-2 and TRBJ2-7 provide the parts outside the CDR3, is EAGVAQSPRYKIIEKRQSVAFWCNPISGHATLYWYQQILGQGPKLLIQFQNNGVVDDSQLPKDRFSAERLKGVDSTLKIQPAKLEDSAVYLCASSLQRGQGNEQYFGPGTRLTVT.

This clone was recorded only once. The chain carries TRBV7-2 and TRBJ2-5, with TRBD2 identical over 7 bases. The germline gives CDR1 SGHTA, CDR2 FQGNSA. This CDR3 has 16 residues. V lost 5 bases, J lost 5 bases, and 14 bases stayed unmatched. CDR3 residues: CASSPSKRGARETQYF. Written as DNA, the CDR3 is TGTGCCAGCAGCCCCTCAAAGCGGGGTGCTAGGGAGACCCAGTACTTC.

The V and J genes are TRBV5-1 and TRBJ2-2; tentative D call: TRBD2 (5 bases). V lost 3 bases and J 7 bases, leaving 13 bases between the germline ends. There are 14 residues in the CDR3. The germline CDR1 and CDR2 sequences are SGHRS and YFSETQ. CDR3 amino acids: CASSSPEGRGELFF. CDR3 nucleotide sequence: TGCGCCAGCAGCTCCCCTGAGGGCCGCGGGGAGCTGTTTTTT.

This clone has a single count. V usage is TRBV19 and J usage is TRBJ1-2; TRBD1 aligns across 8 bases. CDR3 length: 14 amino acids. Germline CDR1 LNHDA, CDR2 SQIVND (reference sequence). V lost 3 bases to trimming and J lost 6 bases; unmatched junction nucleotides: 6. CDR3 sequence: CASSIWTGKDGYTF. The CDR3 DNA reads as TGTGCCAGTAGTATTTGGACAGGGAAGGATGGCTACACCTTC.

V usage is TRBV9 and J usage is TRBJ1-3, with D unclear. Germline CDR1 is SGDLS and CDR2 is YYNGEE. V lost 3 bases and J lost 4, with 8 bases in between. The CDR3 has 13 amino acids. The CDR3 here is CASSAYFGNTIYF. The CDR3 region has the DNA TGTGCCAGCAGCGCCTACTTCGGAAACACCATATATTTT.

Here the CDR3 DNA reads TGTGCCAGCAGCCAAGCTTATTACTACGAGCAGTACTTC. Residues: CASSQAYYYEQYF. The gene calls are TRBV4-2 and TRBJ2-7; no reliable D call. V was trimmed by 1 base and J by 3 bases, leaving 7 bases between them. CDR1 LGHNA and CDR2 YNFKEQ come from the germline V gene. The CDR3 sequence is 13 residues long.

The CDR3, as DNA: TGTGCCAGCAGTAAATCGGACAGGTCGGGCTACGAGCAGTACTTC. This encodes CASSKSDRSGYEQYF. The chain couples TRBV2 to TRBJ2-7; 7 bases align to TRBD1. The germline V gene encodes CDR1 SNHLY and CDR2 FYNNEI. This CDR3 spans 15 amino acids. Trimming at V came to 5 bases and at J to 3 bases, leaving 10 bases not matched to a gene. Full variable domain (remainder filled in from reference TRBV2 and TRBJ2-7): EPEVTQTPSHQVTQMGQEVILRCVPISNHLYFYWYRQILGQKVEFLVSFYNNEISEKSEIFDDQFSVERPDGSNFTLKIRSTKLEDSAMYFCASSKSDRSGYEQYFGPGTRLTVT.